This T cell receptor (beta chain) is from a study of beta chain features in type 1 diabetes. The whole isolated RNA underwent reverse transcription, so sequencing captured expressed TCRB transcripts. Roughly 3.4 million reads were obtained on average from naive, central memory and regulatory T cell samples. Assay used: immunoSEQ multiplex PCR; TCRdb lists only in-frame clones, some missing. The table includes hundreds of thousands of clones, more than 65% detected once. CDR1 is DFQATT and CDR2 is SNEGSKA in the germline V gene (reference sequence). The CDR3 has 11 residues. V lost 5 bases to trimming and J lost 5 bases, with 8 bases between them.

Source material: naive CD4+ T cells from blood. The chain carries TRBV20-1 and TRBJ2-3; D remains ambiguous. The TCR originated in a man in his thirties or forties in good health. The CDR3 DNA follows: TGCAGTGCTCTAGTCAGAGATACGCAGTATTTT. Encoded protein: CSALVRDTQYF.